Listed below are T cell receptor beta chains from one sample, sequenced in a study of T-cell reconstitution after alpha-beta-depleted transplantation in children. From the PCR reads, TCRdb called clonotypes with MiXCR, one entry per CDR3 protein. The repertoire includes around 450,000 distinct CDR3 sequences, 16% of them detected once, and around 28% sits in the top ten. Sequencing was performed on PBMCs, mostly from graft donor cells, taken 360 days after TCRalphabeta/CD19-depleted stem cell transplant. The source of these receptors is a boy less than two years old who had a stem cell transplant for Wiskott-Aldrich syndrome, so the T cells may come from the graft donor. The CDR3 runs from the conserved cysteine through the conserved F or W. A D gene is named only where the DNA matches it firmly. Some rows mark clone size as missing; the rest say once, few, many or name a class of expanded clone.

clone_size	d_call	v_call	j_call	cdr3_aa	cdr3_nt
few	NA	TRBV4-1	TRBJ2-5	CASSWGRRQETQYF	TGCGCCAGCTCCTGGGGGCGGAGGCAAGAGACCCAGTACTTC
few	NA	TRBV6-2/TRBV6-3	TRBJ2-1	CASSYDLVDGRSYNEQFF	TGTGCCAGCAGTTATGATTTGGTTGACGGGCGCTCCTACAATGAGCAGTTCTTC
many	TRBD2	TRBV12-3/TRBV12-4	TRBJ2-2	CASSPPGLGRTGELFF	TGTGCCAGCAGTCCCCCGGGACTAGGTCGGACCGGGGAGCTGTTTTTT
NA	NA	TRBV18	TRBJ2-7	CASSPRRVSYEQYF	TGTGCCAGCTCACCAAGGAGGGTGTCCTACGAGCAGTACTTC
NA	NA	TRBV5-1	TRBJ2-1	CASRGRRLNEQFF	TGCGCCAGTCGGGGGCGGAGGCTCAATGAGCAGTTCTTC
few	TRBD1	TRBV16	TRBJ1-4	CASSQSGTGGEKLFF	TGTGCCAGCAGCCAATCCGGGACAGGGGGTGAAAAACTGTTTTTT
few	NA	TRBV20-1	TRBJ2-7	CSARRPGEQYF	TGCAGTGCTAGACGTCCTGGAGAGCAGTACTTC
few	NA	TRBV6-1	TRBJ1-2	CASSTFDSLREDGYTF	TGTGCCAGCAGTACATTCGACAGTCTCAGGGAGGATGGCTACACCTTC
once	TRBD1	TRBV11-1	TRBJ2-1	CASSPGRGQAPVFVLEQFF	TGTGCCAGCAGCCCCGGCAGGGGACAGGCTCCTGTTTTTGTGCTTGAGCAGTTCTTC
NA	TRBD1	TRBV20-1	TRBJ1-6	CSAVRTGLNSPLHF	TGCAGTGCCGTGAGGACAGGGCTGAATTCACCCCTCCACTTT
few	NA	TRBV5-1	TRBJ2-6	CASSLDRPSSGANVLTF	TGCGCCAGCAGCTTGGACAGGCCAAGCTCTGGGGCCAACGTCCTGACTTTC
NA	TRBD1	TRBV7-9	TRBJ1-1	CASSSLRGHTEAFF	TGTGCCAGCAGCTCCCTTAGGGGGCACACTGAAGCTTTCTTT
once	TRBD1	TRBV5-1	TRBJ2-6	CASSPGTVPSGANVLTF	TGCGCCAGCAGCCCCGGGACAGTTCCCTCTGGGGCCAACGTCCTGACTTTC
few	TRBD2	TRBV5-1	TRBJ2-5	CASSWTIGGRETQYF	TGCGCCAGCAGTTGGACTATCGGCGGGAGGGAGACCCAGTACTTC
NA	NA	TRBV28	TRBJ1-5	CASTEGRQPQHF	TGTGCCAGCACCGAGGGGAGACAGCCCCAGCATTTT
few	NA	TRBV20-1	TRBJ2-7	CSARASLSGAYEQYF	TGCAGTGCTAGAGCATCCCTCTCCGGAGCCTACGAGCAGTACTTC
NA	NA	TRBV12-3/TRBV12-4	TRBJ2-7	CASSLDAGSSYEQYF	TGTGCCAGCAGTTTAGATGCGGGTAGCTCCTACGAGCAGTACTTC
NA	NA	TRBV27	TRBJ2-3	CASSLYLRETDTQYF	TGTGCCAGCAGTTTATACCTCCGGGAGACAGATACGCAGTATTTT
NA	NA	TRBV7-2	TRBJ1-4	CASSFPGLRGGEKLFF	TGTGCCAGCAGCTTCCCGGGACTCCGGGGGGGTGAAAAACTGTTTTTT
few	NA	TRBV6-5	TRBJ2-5	CASSYSTTSGTQYF	TGTGCCAGCAGTTACTCTACTACCTCGGGGACCCAGTACTTC
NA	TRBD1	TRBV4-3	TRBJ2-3	CASSQGDSPTDTQYF	TGCGCCAGCAGCCAGGGGGACAGCCCCACAGATACGCAGTATTTT
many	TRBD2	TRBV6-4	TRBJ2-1	CASSPIDSGGGIAYNEQFF	TGTGCCAGCAGTCCCATAGACAGCGGGGGGGGGATTGCCTACAATGAGCAGTTCTTC
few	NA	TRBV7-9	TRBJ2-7	CASSWTTRYEQYF	TGTGCCAGCTCCTGGACCACCCGCTACGAGCAGTACTTC
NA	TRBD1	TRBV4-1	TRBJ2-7	CASSQVWTGMAYEQYF	TGCGCCAGCAGCCAAGTGTGGACAGGGATGGCCTACGAGCAGTACTTC
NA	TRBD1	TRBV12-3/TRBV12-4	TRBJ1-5	CASRRTGEHQPQHF	TGTGCCAGCAGGAGAACAGGGGAGCATCAGCCCCAGCATTTT
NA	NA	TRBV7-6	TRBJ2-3	CASRPSSSTDTQYF	TGTGCCAGCCGACCCTCTAGCAGCACAGATACGCAGTATTTT
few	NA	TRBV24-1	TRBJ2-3	CATSPLSTDTQYF	TGTGCCACCAGTCCCCTGAGCACAGATACTCAGTATTTT
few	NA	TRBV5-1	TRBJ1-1	CASSVDRLRGDTEAFF	TGCGCCAGCAGCGTTGACAGGCTGAGGGGGGACACTGAAGCTTTCTTT
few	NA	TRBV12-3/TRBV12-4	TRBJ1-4	CASSFTVRRSTNEKLFF	TGTGCCAGCAGTTTCACCGTTCGACGGAGTACTAATGAAAAACTGTTTTTT
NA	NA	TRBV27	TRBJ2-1	CASTLGREEFF	TGTGCCAGCACCCTGGGGCGGGAAGAGTTCTTC
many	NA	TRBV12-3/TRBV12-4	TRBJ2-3	CASSRTTRGVTDTQYF	TGTGCCAGCAGCAGAACGACTAGAGGGGTCACAGATACGCAGTATTTT
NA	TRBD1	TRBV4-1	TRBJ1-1	CASSQGTGGKGTEAFF	TGCGCCAGCAGCCAAGGGACAGGGGGAAAAGGCACTGAAGCTTTCTTT
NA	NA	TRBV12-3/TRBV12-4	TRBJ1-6	CASSLMGRFSSPLHF	TGTGCCAGCAGTTTGATGGGGCGTTTTTCTTCACCCCTCCACTTT
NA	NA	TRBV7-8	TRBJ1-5	CASSPRAPLPQHF	TGTGCCAGCAGTCCCAGGGCCCCCCTGCCCCAGCATTTT
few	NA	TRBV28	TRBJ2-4	CASSFGDLAKNIQYF	TGTGCCAGCAGTTTCGGGGATTTAGCCAAAAACATTCAGTACTTC
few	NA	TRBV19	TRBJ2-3	CASTTLTSGGTQYF	TGTGCCAGTACCACGCTGACGTCCGGGGGTACGCAGTATTTT
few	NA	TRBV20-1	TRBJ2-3	CSAPSGTPIQYTQYF	TGCAGTGCGCCCTCCGGGACTCCTATTCAGTATACGCAGTATTTT
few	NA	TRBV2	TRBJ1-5	CASTAQGGNQPQHF	TGTGCCAGCACGGCACAGGGTGGCAATCAGCCCCAGCATTTT
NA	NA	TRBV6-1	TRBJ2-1	CASSGGPRGDEQFF	TGTGCCAGCTCCGGGGGCCCTCGGGGGGATGAGCAGTTCTTC
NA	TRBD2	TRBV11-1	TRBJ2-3	CASSLAGTSGIGTDTQYF	TGTGCCAGCAGCTTAGCCGGGACTAGCGGGATTGGCACAGATACGCAGTATTTT
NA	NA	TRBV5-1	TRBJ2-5	CASSLVALSSQETQYF	TGCGCCAGCAGCTTGGTAGCTCTCAGTTCCCAAGAGACCCAGTACTTC
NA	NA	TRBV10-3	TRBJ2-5	CAISDSRDLETQYF	TGTGCCATCAGTGATTCGAGGGACTTGGAGACCCAGTACTTC
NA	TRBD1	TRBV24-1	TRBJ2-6	CATSSGQGRVANVLTF	TGTGCCACCAGTTCTGGACAGGGGAGGGTGGCCAACGTCCTGACTTTC
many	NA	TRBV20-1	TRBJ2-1	CSATGIANEQFF	TGCAGTGCTACCGGGATTGCCAATGAGCAGTTCTTC
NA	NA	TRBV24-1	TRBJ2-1	CATSDFKVNEQFF	TGTGCCACCAGTGATTTTAAGGTGAATGAGCAGTTCTTC
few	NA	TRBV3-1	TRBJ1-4	CASSQVVGLGNEKLFF	TGTGCCAGCAGCCAAGTTGTAGGTCTAGGGAACGAAAAACTGTTTTTT
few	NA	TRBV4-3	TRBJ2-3	CASSQYGSDTQYF	TGCGCCAGCAGCCAATATGGGTCAGATACGCAGTATTTT
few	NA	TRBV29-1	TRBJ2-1	CSATYLGGKYNEQFF	TGCAGCGCCACCTATTTGGGGGGCAAGTACAATGAGCAGTTCTTC
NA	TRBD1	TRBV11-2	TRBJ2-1	CASSRGQGTLRSNEQFF	TGTGCCAGCAGTCGCGGACAGGGAACTCTACGCAGCAATGAGCAGTTCTTC
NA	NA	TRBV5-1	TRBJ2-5	CASSWRWYWETQYF	TGCGCCAGCAGCTGGAGGTGGTACTGGGAGACCCAGTACTTC
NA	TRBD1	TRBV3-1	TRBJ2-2	CASSQALYRGYRGELFF	TGTGCCAGCAGCCAAGCTCTATACAGGGGGTACCGAGGGGAGCTGTTTTTT
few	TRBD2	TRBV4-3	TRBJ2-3	CASSEAGGGYTDTQYF	TGCGCCAGCAGTGAAGCGGGAGGGGGCTACACAGATACGCAGTATTTT
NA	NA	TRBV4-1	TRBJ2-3	CASSTYGVQGTDTQYF	TGCGCCAGCAGCACCTATGGGGTGCAGGGCACAGATACGCAGTATTTT
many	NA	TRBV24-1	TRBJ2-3	CATSDGWTADTQYF	TGTGCCACCAGTGATGGGTGGACGGCAGATACGCAGTATTTT
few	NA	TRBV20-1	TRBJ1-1	CSALSPPEAFF	TGCAGTGCCCTATCCCCCCCAGAAGCTTTCTTT